This entry lists 29 T cell receptor beta chains sequenced from one sample in a study of OX40 agonist ivuxolimab in advanced cancers. Profiled with immunoSEQ multiplex PCR; TCRdb holds only in-frame clones, not every one. The sample holds around 49,000 clones, around nine tenths seen once. The specimen was CD4+ or CD8+ T cells sorted from blood, collected in a trial of the OX40 agonist ivuxolimab. These receptors were collected from an adult with an advanced solid tumor such as melanoma, head and neck, liver or kidney cancer.

The V call is TRBV4-3, the J call TRBJ2-1, with 16 nucleotides matching TRBD2. Germline trimming cut 2 bases from V and 2 bases from J; bases unmatched to any gene: 6. CDR1 and CDR2 (germline): LGHNA, YSLEER. This CDR3 spans 19 amino acids. The CDR3 bases are TGCGCCAGCAGCCAAACCCCGGGACTAGCGGGAGGGACCTACAATGAGCAGTTCTTC. This encodes CASSQTPGLAGGTYNEQFF.

The V gene is TRBV12-5, the J gene TRBJ1-2; TRBD1 is a possible D gene (5 bases). This CDR3 is 12 amino acids long. Germline lookup yields CDR1 LGHNT and CDR2 FRNRAP. V dropped 7 bases and J dropped 4 bases, with 10 bases sitting between them. CDR3 nucleotides: TGTGCTAGTGCTCGGGACCCCTATGGCTACACCTTC. Its translation: CASARDPYGYTF.

The CDR3 reads CASSIKGGGNSPLHF. The CDR3, as DNA: TGTGCCAGTAGTATCAAGGGGGGGGGTAATTCACCCCTCCACTTT. The chain couples TRBV19 to TRBJ1-6, with a tentative D call TRBD1 (6 bases). The CDR3 totals 15 residues. V lost 3 bases, J lost 6 bases, and 12 bases lay in between. Germline CDR1 is LNHDA and CDR2 is SQIVND (reference sequence).

The V call is TRBV27, the J call TRBJ1-2, with TRBD1 as a possible D gene (5 bases). In germline, CDR1 is MNHEY, CDR2 SMNVEV (reference sequence). With 6 bases removed from V and 3 bases from J, the gap between germline ends came to 14 bases. The CDR3 is made up of 14 amino acids. The CDR3 DNA follows: TGTGCCAGCAGCCCCTTGAGAGGGGACTATGGCTACACCTTC. Amino acids: CASSPLRGDYGYTF.

This chain joins TRBV5-6 and TRBJ1-1; D unresolved. The CDR3 loop spans 12 amino acids. V was shortened by 0 bases and J by 7 bases, with 7 bases between the two germline ends. Germline CDR1 and CDR2: SGHDT and YYEEEE. The DNA for the CDR3 is TGTGCCAGCAGCTTGGGCAGCCGTGAAGCTTTCTTT. This sequence encodes CASSLGSREAFF.

The J gene is TRBJ2-3, the V gene TRBV10-1; 12 bases map to TRBD2. Unmatched junction bases numbered 2, after V lost 0 bases and J lost 4 bases. This CDR3 is built from 16 residues. The germline V gene encodes CDR1 WNHNN and CDR2 SYGVQD (reference sequence). The CDR3: CASSESLAGGADTQYF. In nucleotides, the CDR3 is TGCGCCAGCAGTGAGTCCCTAGCGGGAGGGGCAGATACGCAGTATTTT.

This clone was seen a single time. This rearrangement joins TRBV27 to TRBJ1-1, with unresolved D. Per germline, CDR1 MNHEY and CDR2 SMNVEV (reference sequence). CDR3 length equals 13 residues. The V and J ends lost 0 bases and 3 bases respectively, with 5 bases between them. The CDR3 DNA reads as TGTGCCAGCAGTTTATCCGTCTACACTGAAGCTTTCTTT. It is translated as CASSLSVYTEAFF.

The rearrangement joins TRBV9 to TRBJ2-7, with D perhaps given as TRBD1 or TRBD2 (5 bases each). Germline-derived CDR1 and CDR2 are SGDLS and YYNGEE. The CDR3 is 15 amino acids. V lost 0 bases, J lost 3 bases, and 13 bases lay in between. In nucleotides, the CDR3 is TGTGCCAGCAGCGTAGACGGAGAGGGGTACTACGAGCAGTACTTC. Translation: CASSVDGEGYYEQYF.

The chain combines TRBV15 with TRBJ1-1; 8 nucleotides line up with TRBD1. With 4 bases clipped from V and 1 base from J, the junction kept 2 bases outside the gene matches. The CDR3 is 14 residues long. Germline assignment: CDR1 LNHNV and CDR2 YYDKDF (reference sequence). The CDR3 nucleotides are TGTGCCACCAGCACTGGACAGGGGAACACTGAAGCTTTCTTT. Its protein is CATSTGQGNTEAFF. The whole variable domain, filled in from reference TRBV15 and TRBJ1-1, reads DAMVIQNPRYQVTQFGKPVTLSCSQTLNHNVMYWYQQKSSQAPKLLFHYYDKDFNNEADTPDNFQSRRPNTSFCFLDIRSPGLGDTAMYLCATSTGQGNTEAFFGQGTRLTVV.

This clone is a singleton in its sample. The V and J genes are TRBV7-3 and TRBJ2-3, with 9 bases matching TRBD2. This CDR3 has 14 residues. J lost 4 bases, V lost 5 bases, and 4 bases had no gene match. The germline CDR1 and CDR2 sequences are SGHTA and FQGTGA. The CDR3 DNA follows: TGTGCCAGCAGCGCGGGGGGGCCAGCAGATACGCAGTATTTT. Translation: CASSAGGPADTQYF.

The chain combines TRBV5-5 with TRBJ1-6; D ambiguous. V lost 1 base to trimming and J lost 2 bases, with 10 bases between them. There are 16 residues in the CDR3. The V gene's germline CDR1 is SGHKS and CDR2 YYEKEE (reference sequence). The CDR3 DNA reads TGTGCCAGCAGCTTGTCGTGGCAGCCCTATAATTCACCCCTCCACTTT. Translated, it gives CASSLSWQPYNSPLHF.

The genes are TRBV5-8 and TRBJ1-5; D remains ambiguous. V was trimmed by 2 bases and J by 4 bases, leaving 22 bases between them. The CDR3 totals 18 residues. CDR1 is SGHTS, CDR2 YDEGEE, per germline. This CDR3 reads CASSFGVAERPTNQPQHF. In DNA, the CDR3 is TGTGCCAGCAGCTTTGGGGTGGCGGAGAGACCTACTAATCAGCCCCAGCATTTT.

The J gene is TRBJ2-7, the V gene TRBV16; no clear D. The germline gives CDR1 KGHSY, CDR2 FQNENV. This CDR3 is built from 15 residues. V lost 4 bases, J lost 0 bases, and 13 bases lay in between. The CDR3 reads CASSLGWPRSYEQYF. For the CDR3, the DNA is TGTGCCAGCAGCCTTGGTTGGCCCCGCTCCTACGAGCAGTACTTC.

The count of this clone is one. The CDR3 nucleotides read TGTGCCAGCAGCCCAGGACTAGCGGGAGTAGATACGCAGTATTTT. Its translation: CASSPGLAGVDTQYF. The chain carries TRBV7-3 and TRBJ2-3; 13 bases align to TRBD2. The germline gives CDR1 SGHTA, CDR2 FQGTGA. V shed 5 bases and J 5 bases; nucleotides not matched to a gene: 4. The CDR3 runs to 15 residues.

The V gene is TRBV9, the J gene TRBJ2-7; 8 bases line up with TRBD2. In germline, CDR1 is SGDLS, CDR2 YYNGEE. V was clipped by 3 bases and J by 3 bases; unmatched bases: 2. The CDR3 extends over 13 amino acids. As DNA, the CDR3 is TGTGCCAGCAGCGCGGGACTAGACTACGAGCAGTACTTC. Translated, it gives CASSAGLDYEQYF. Complete variable domain (other parts from reference TRBV9 and TRBJ2-7): DSGVTQTPKHLITATGQRVTLRCSPRSGDLSVYWYQQSLDQGLQFLIQYYNGEERAKGNILERFSAQQFPDLHSELNLSSLELGDSALYFCASSAGLDYEQYFGPGTRLTVT.

This clone was detected a few times. The rearrangement links TRBV5-1 to TRBJ1-5; D is unclear. Germline V gene sequence: CDR1 SGHRS, CDR2 YFSETQ. Trimming pared 1 base from V and 0 bases from J, leaving 8 bases between. The CDR3 is 15 amino acids. CDR3 bases: TGCGCCAGCAGCTTGAAGTCCCCTAGCAATCAGCCCCAGCATTTT. Encoded protein: CASSLKSPSNQPQHF. The whole variable domain, remainder taken from reference TRBV5-1 and TRBJ1-5, is KAGVTQTPRYLIKTRGQQVTLSCSPISGHRSVSWYQQTPGQGLQFLFEYFSETQRNKGNFPGRFSGRQFSNSRSEMNVSTLELGDSALYLCASSLKSPSNQPQHFGDGTRLSIL.

The chain has TRBV11-3 and TRBJ2-1; D gene uncertain. From germline, CDR1 is SGHNT and CDR2 YENEEA. The ends were cut back, 5 bases at V and 1 base at J, with 6 bases in the middle. The CDR3 has 13 residues. The chain's CDR3 is CASSLGSYNEQFF. The CDR3 DNA reads as TGTGCCAGCAGCCTCGGATCCTACAATGAGCAGTTCTTC.

The gene calls are TRBV4-3 and TRBJ2-7; 7 bases fit TRBD1. The V and J ends lost 3 bases and 2 bases, in that order; junction bases with no gene match: 13. Germline V gene sequence: CDR1 LGHNA, CDR2 YSLEER. The CDR3 is made up of 17 amino acids. The CDR3, as DNA: TGCGCCAGCAGCCAGCAATCCCGGGACAGTTTTCCCTACGAGCAGTACTTC. As protein: CASSQQSRDSFPYEQYF.

This clone was detected only once. CDR3: CASSQRIGRQKGGYTF. CDR3 nucleotide sequence: TGCGCCAGCAGCCAACGAATTGGACGGCAAAAGGGCGGCTACACCTTC. This chain uses TRBV4-3 with TRBJ1-2, with D hard to call. V lost 2 bases and J lost 8, with 21 bases in between. Germline-derived CDR1 and CDR2 are LGHNA and YSLEER. This CDR3 has 16 amino acids.

The chain combines TRBV14 with TRBJ1-1, with D possibly being TRBD1 (6 bases). The CDR3 sequence is 14 residues long. Germline V gene data show CDR1 as SGHDN and CDR2 as FVKESK. V lost 3 bases and J 5 bases, leaving 13 bases between the germline ends. The CDR3: CASSQWRGATEAFF. DNA for the CDR3: TGTGCCAGCAGCCAGTGGAGGGGGGCGACTGAAGCTTTCTTT.

The sample holds one count of this clone. The chain employs TRBV19 and TRBJ1-2; 7 positions match TRBD1. The V segment lost 8 bases and the J segment 4 bases; nucleotides outside the gene matches: 7. The germline CDR1 and CDR2 sequences are LNHDA and SQIVND (reference sequence). The CDR3 is 13 amino acids. CDR3 protein: CASCGDRSYGYTF. DNA for the CDR3: TGTGCCAGTTGCGGGGACAGATCCTATGGCTACACCTTC.

This chain links TRBV29-1 with TRBJ2-1; a possible D gene is TRBD2 (5 bases). The CDR3 totals 14 residues. Trimming cost V 0 bases and J 5 bases, with 11 bases left between them. The germline V gene encodes CDR1 SQVTM and CDR2 ANQGSEA. CDR3: CSVEDFRENNEQFF. In DNA form, the CDR3 reads TGCAGCGTTGAAGACTTTAGGGAGAACAATGAGCAGTTCTTC.

This clone was recorded only once. The chain links TRBV5-3 to TRBJ1-5; D remains unclear. TRBV5-3 is assigned to the ORF class and has an uncertain function. Between the trimmed V and J ends, which lost 5 bases and 2 bases, there was a span of 14 bases. CDR3 length: 15 amino acids. The CDR3 DNA reads TGTGCCAGAAGAACAACCAGTTGGCGCAATCAGCCCCAGCATTTT. It yields the protein CARRTTSWRNQPQHF.

A few counts support this clone. V is TRBV13 and J is TRBJ2-3, with 9 bases fitting TRBD1. V was clipped by 0 bases and J by 0 bases; unmatched bases: 4. The CDR3 extends over 17 amino acids. Germline V gene sequence: CDR1 PRHDT, CDR2 FYEKMQ (reference sequence). The CDR3 region is CASSLGRGTGSTDTQYF. CDR3 coding DNA: TGTGCCAGCAGCTTAGGCCGGGGGACAGGGAGCACAGATACGCAGTATTTT.

The genes are TRBV4-1 and TRBJ1-4; D may be TRBD1 (5 bases). V lost 5 bases, J lost 7 bases, and 17 bases lay in between. This CDR3 is 15 amino acids long. Germline CDR1 and CDR2: MGHRA and YSYEKL. The CDR3 protein is CASSVSRVDPEKLFF. Here the CDR3 DNA reads TGCGCCAGCAGCGTCAGCAGGGTAGACCCTGAAAAACTGTTTTTT.

This sequence joins TRBV12-5 and TRBJ1-5; D is perhaps TRBD1 (5 bases). Trimming left V 7 bases short and J 6 bases short, with 7 bases between. CDR3 length: 11 amino acids. Germline CDR1 and CDR2: LGHNT and FRNRAP. This chain's CDR3 is CASAQGQPQHF. The CDR3 DNA reads as TGTGCTAGTGCCCAGGGTCAGCCCCAGCATTTT. The variable domain in full, with the rest retrieved from reference TRBV12-5 and TRBJ1-5, is DARVTQTPRHKVTEMGQEVTMRCQPILGHNTVFWYRQTMMQGLELLAYFRNRAPLDDSGMPKDRFSAEMPDATLATLKIQPSEPRDSAVYFCASAQGQPQHFGDGTRLSIL.

The rearrangement uses TRBV4-1 and TRBJ1-3, with D perhaps matching TRBD1 (5 bases). The ends were cut back, 4 bases at V and 0 bases at J, with 10 bases in the middle. Germline V gives CDR1 MGHRA, CDR2 YSYEKL. The length of the CDR3 is 15 residues. As DNA, the CDR3 is TGCGCCAGCAGCCCCTGGGGGAGCTCTGGAAACACCATATATTTT. Its translation is CASSPWGSSGNTIYF.

V and J are TRBV6-5 and TRBJ1-1; D is uncertain. The CDR3 runs to 15 residues. Trimming left V 0 bases short and J 0 bases short, with 8 bases between. Looked up from germline, CDR1 is MNHEY and CDR2 is SVGAGI. The CDR3 DNA follows: TGTGCCAGCAGTTACTCGCGGGTTATGAACACTGAAGCTTTCTTT. Residues: CASSYSRVMNTEAFF.

This chain uses TRBV15 with TRBJ1-2; D uncertain. V lost 3 bases to trimming and J lost 4 bases, with 18 bases between them. The CDR3 consists of 16 residues. Per the germline V gene, CDR1 is LNHNV and CDR2 is YYDKDF (reference sequence). CDR3 in DNA: TGTGCCACCAGCAGCCCTGAGATAACCCAAGTCTATGGCTACACCTTC. Translating gives CATSSPEITQVYGYTF.